This TCR beta chain comes out of a study of T cell repertoires in cytomegalovirus infection. V was clipped by 4 bases and J by 2 bases; unmatched bases: 4. The CDR3 is 14 amino acids. Per germline, CDR1 SGHTA and CDR2 FQGNSA. TCRdb reanalysed the reads using MiXCR and keeps one entry per CDR3 protein. The sample holds about 160,000 distinct CDR3 sequences; approximately 17% are singletons and the top ten take under 20%. Sequenced input: CD8+ T cells from PBMCs. This receptor was taken from a human donor in good health (CMV status not recorded). Some clones in this sample may be carry-over from other donors' samples. J is TRBJ2-7 and V is TRBV7-2; the match to TRBD1 covers 8 bases. The chain's CDR3 is CASSSWTGPYEQYF. CDR3 nucleotides: TGTGCCAGCAGCTCGTGGACAGGGCCCTACGAGCAGTACTTC.